The next 30 T cell receptor beta chains were all read from a single sample in a study of T cells in localized non-small cell lung cancer. Clones were read by immunoSEQ multiplex PCR, and TCRdb kept only the in-frame ones, dropping some. The sample holds 50,000 to 55,000 clones; 65% to 85% are singletons and the top ten take about 18%. Sample: peripheral blood mononuclear cells, taken before any cancer treatment. The source of these receptors is a man aged 40-75 years with stage III lung adenocarcinoma.

This chain connects TRBV7-2 to TRBJ1-4; D remains unclear. The germline V and J ends were trimmed by 5 bases and 4 bases, with 17 bases remaining between them. Germline-derived CDR1 and CDR2 are SGHTA and FQGNSA. The CDR3 has 16 residues. CDR3 nucleotide sequence: TGTGCCAGCAGCACCGTGCACGGCTGGGGTAATGAAAAACTGTTTTTT. Translating gives CASSTVHGWGNEKLFF. Based on the CDR3 plus reference TRBV7-2 and TRBJ1-4, the full variable domain is GAGVSQSPSNKVTEKGKDVELRCDPISGHTALYWYRQSLGQGLEFLIYFQGNSAPDKSGLPSDRFSAERTGGSVSTLTIQRTQQEDSAVYLCASSTVHGWGNEKLFFGSGTQLSVL.

This chain connects TRBV27 to TRBJ2-1; a weak D match, TRBD1 (5 bases). The CDR3 spans 13 residues. Germline V CDR1 and CDR2: MNHEY, SMNVEV (reference sequence). Trimming removed 0 bases at V and 7 bases at J, with 7 bases between. Here the CDR3 reads CASSLSTENEQFF. CDR3 sequence (DNA): TGTGCCAGCAGTTTATCGACAGAGAATGAGCAGTTCTTC.

This rearrangement joins TRBV7-8 to TRBJ1-4, with a tentative D call TRBD1 (5 bases). Germline CDR1 reads SGHVS; CDR2 reads FQNEAQ. Trimming stripped 1 base from V and 4 bases from J, with 10 bases between. The CDR3 length is 15 residues. Here the CDR3 reads CASSLGGGDNEKLFF. Here the CDR3 DNA reads TGTGCCAGCAGCTTAGGGGGAGGGGATAATGAAAAACTGTTTTTT.

The CDR3 nucleotides are TGCGCCAGCAGCCCAGGGGGGGTGAGCTATGGCTACACCTTC. Residues: CASSPGGVSYGYTF. The V gene is TRBV4-3, the J gene TRBJ1-2; 7 nucleotides match TRBD1. V lost 4 bases and J lost 4; bases outside the gene matches: 6. CDR3 length equals 14 residues. CDR1 and CDR2 from the germline V gene are LGHNA and YSLEER.

The chain links TRBV27 to TRBJ2-7, with D perhaps TRBD2 (6 bases). The V gene's germline CDR1 is MNHEY and CDR2 SMNVEV (reference sequence). V was shortened by 2 bases and J by 3 bases, with 17 bases between the two germline ends. The CDR3 is 16 residues long. CDR3 DNA sequence: TGTGCCAGCAGTTTAAACTGGGGGGACTGGGGCTACGAGCAGTACTTC. Protein: CASSLNWGDWGYEQYF.

This clone was detected a few times. The chain is built from TRBV7-9 and TRBJ1-5; no clear D. From germline, CDR1 is SEHNR and CDR2 FQNEAQ (reference sequence). There are 13 residues in the CDR3. Between the trimmed V and J ends, which lost 1 base and 5 bases, there was a span of 6 bases. The DNA of the CDR3 is TGTGCCAGCAGCTTAGGATCCCATCAGCCCCAGCATTTT. As protein: CASSLGSHQPQHF.

This chain links TRBV2 with TRBJ2-4; 9 nucleotides agree with TRBD1. The V and J ends lost 6 bases and 1 base, in that order; junction bases with no gene match: 7. The CDR3 totals 16 residues. Germline loops: CDR1 SNHLY, CDR2 FYNNEI. The chain's CDR3 is CASSGTGGWAKNIQYF. The CDR3 DNA is TGTGCCAGCAGCGGTACAGGGGGCTGGGCCAAAAACATTCAGTACTTC.

This clone has more than one count but fewer than ten. This sequence joins TRBV7-9 and TRBJ2-3; TRBD2 aligns across 10 bases. The CDR3 loop spans 18 amino acids. From germline, CDR1 is SEHNR and CDR2 FQNEAQ (reference sequence). J gave up 1 base and V 6 bases, and 13 bases lay outside the gene matches. DNA for the CDR3: TGTGCCAGCAGGCCTCTAGCGGGAGAAAGTTGGGGCACAGATACGCAGTATTTT. It encodes CASRPLAGESWGTDTQYF.

The chain uses TRBV11-1 and TRBJ1-2; perhaps TRBD1 as D (5 bases). Germline loops: CDR1 SGHAT, CDR2 FQDESV (reference sequence). The ends were cut back, 5 bases at V and 2 bases at J, with 12 bases in the middle. This CDR3 contains 14 residues. The CDR3 region is CASSAGTVNYGYTF. CDR3 bases: TGTGCCAGCAGCGCAGGGACGGTCAACTATGGCTACACCTTC.

The V call is TRBV19, the J call TRBJ1-5; 9 nucleotides match TRBD1. Germline V gene lookup returns CDR1 LNHDA and CDR2 SQIVND (reference sequence). CDR3 length equals 15 residues. Trimming removed 6 bases from V and 2 bases from J; junction bases left unmatched: 5. CDR3 amino acids: CASRTTGGGNQPQHF. The CDR3 nucleotides read TGTGCCAGTAGAACCACAGGGGGCGGCAATCAGCCCCAGCATTTT.

This clone is medium-sized in the sample. The sample carries other DNA sequences with the same CDR3. V and J are TRBV19 and TRBJ2-7, with D tentatively TRBD2 (6 bases). Germline-derived CDR1 and CDR2 are LNHDA and SQIVND (reference sequence). The CDR3 runs to 13 residues. V was clipped by 1 base and J by 5 bases, with 9 bases between them. The CDR3 nucleotides read TGTGCCAGTAGTATAGCGTCGGGAGACGAGCAGTACTTC. This gives the protein CASSIASGDEQYF.

This clone was picked up many times. V usage is TRBV6-6 and J usage is TRBJ1-1; D is ambiguous. The length of the CDR3 is 12 residues. CDR1 and CDR2 from the germline V gene are MNHNY and SVGAGI (reference sequence). V lost 4 bases, J lost 6 bases, and 9 bases lay in between. CDR3 nucleotides: TGTGCCAGCAGTTCGAACGAGGCTGAAGCTTTCTTT. This encodes CASSSNEAEAFF.

The V and J genes are TRBV27 and TRBJ2-7, with 8 positions matching TRBD2. Germline V gene data show CDR1 as MNHEY and CDR2 as SMNVEV (reference sequence). The CDR3 totals 19 residues. Trimming cost V 6 bases and J 3 bases; bases outside gene matches: 22. CDR3 amino acids: CASRGLGLAGNRELYEQYF. For the CDR3, the DNA is TGTGCCAGCAGGGGCCTCGGGCTAGCGGGTAATCGGGAACTCTACGAGCAGTACTTC.

J is TRBJ2-1 and V is TRBV29-1, with D possibly being TRBD1 (5 bases). The V gene's germline CDR1 is SQVTM and CDR2 ANQGSEA. CDR3 length: 14 amino acids. Deletions cut 4 bases from V and 0 bases from J, with 10 bases between. CDR3 protein: CSVAQASSYNEQFF. The CDR3, as DNA: TGCAGCGTTGCACAGGCCAGCTCCTACAATGAGCAGTTCTTC.

This clone turned up a few times. This sequence joins TRBV11-2 and TRBJ2-3; maybe TRBD2 (7 bases). V was trimmed by 0 bases and J by 5 bases, leaving 15 bases between them. Germline V gene data show CDR1 as SGHAT and CDR2 as FQNNGV. This CDR3 spans 16 amino acids. CDR3 DNA: TGTGCCAGCAGCTTAGATGGGAGGGGGGAGGTAGATACGCAGTATTTT. Protein: CASSLDGRGEVDTQYF.

V is TRBV7-2 and J is TRBJ2-3; TRBD2 aligns across 9 bases. The CDR3 runs to 15 residues. J was trimmed by 10 bases and V by 5 bases; bases with no gene match: 13. Germline V gene lookup returns CDR1 SGHTA and CDR2 FQGNSA. CDR3 DNA sequence: TGTGCCAGCAGCCCGACGGCGGGGGGGGCGGTAGCGCAGTATTTT. Amino acids: CASSPTAGGAVAQYF.

CDR3 in amino acids: CASSLSGGSYNEQFF. Written as DNA, the CDR3 is TGTGCCAGCAGCTTAAGCGGGGGGTCCTACAATGAGCAGTTCTTC. This chain uses TRBV7-7 with TRBJ2-1; 9 bases agree with TRBD2. The CDR3 loop spans 15 amino acids. The V segment lost 2 bases and the J segment 1 base; nucleotides outside the gene matches: 0. Germline values: CDR1 SSHAT, CDR2 FNYEAQ (reference sequence).

The chain couples TRBV7-2 to TRBJ2-4; D perhaps matches TRBD1 (6 bases). V was trimmed by 6 bases and J by 0 bases, leaving 15 bases between them. Germline V gives CDR1 SGHTA, CDR2 FQGNSA. The CDR3 is made up of 16 amino acids. The CDR3 reads CASSFQGSLAKNIQYF. In DNA, the CDR3 is TGTGCCAGCAGTTTTCAGGGGTCCTTAGCCAAAAACATTCAGTACTTC.

This clone was detected only a few times. The chain's CDR3 is CASSPIGGNTDTQYF. The CDR3 nucleotides read TGTGCCAGCAGCCCCATAGGGGGAAACACAGATACGCAGTATTTT. This chain uses TRBV14 with TRBJ2-3; perhaps TRBD1 as D (6 bases). The V end was cut by 4 bases, the J end by 2 bases, with 13 bases between. This CDR3 is built from 15 residues. CDR1 is SGHDN and CDR2 is FVKESK in the germline V gene.

V is TRBV7-3 and J is TRBJ2-2; no firm D call. V gave up 1 base and J gave up 5 bases, with 11 bases separating them. CDR1 and CDR2 (germline): SGHTA, FQGTGA. The CDR3 has 15 residues. The CDR3, as DNA: TGTGCCAGCAGCTTAAATGCAGTCCAAACCGGGGAGCTGTTTTTT. Translation gives CASSLNAVQTGELFF.

The chain carries TRBV30 and TRBJ1-6; maybe TRBD1 (6 bases). V was trimmed by 0 bases and J by 6 bases, leaving 15 bases between them. This CDR3 is built from 16 residues. The germline V gene encodes CDR1 GTSNPN and CDR2 SVGIG (reference sequence). This chain's CDR3 is CAWSVRGDIFNSPLHF. CDR3 DNA: TGTGCCTGGAGTGTAAGGGGGGATATTTTTAATTCACCCCTCCACTTT.

In its sample, this clone was seen a few times. V is TRBV7-2 and J is TRBJ2-3; D is unresolved. In germline, CDR1 is SGHTA, CDR2 FQGNSA. Trimming left V 8 bases short and J 5 bases short, with 8 bases between. The CDR3 loop spans 11 amino acids. The CDR3 is CASLMGDTQYF. The CDR3 DNA is TGTGCCAGCCTCATGGGAGATACGCAGTATTTT. The complete variable domain, with remaining parts taken from reference TRBV7-2 and TRBJ2-3, reads GAGVSQSPSNKVTEKGKDVELRCDPISGHTALYWYRQSLGQGLEFLIYFQGNSAPDKSGLPSDRFSAERTGGSVSTLTIQRTQQEDSAVYLCASLMGDTQYFGPGTRLTVL.

The genes are TRBV5-6 and TRBJ1-1; TRBD1 might be the D (5 bases). Per germline, CDR1 SGHDT and CDR2 YYEEEE. This CDR3 spans 17 amino acids. The V and J ends lost 2 bases and 1 base respectively, with 18 bases between them. The CDR3 sequence: CASSFFSGIVPNTEAFF. Here the CDR3 DNA reads TGTGCCAGCAGCTTTTTCTCAGGGATCGTCCCGAACACTGAAGCTTTCTTT.

The V gene is TRBV7-2, the J gene TRBJ2-2; TRBD1 or TRBD2 may be the D gene (6 bases each). CDR1 is SGHTA and CDR2 is FQGNSA in the germline V gene. The CDR3 is made up of 13 amino acids. The V end lost 3 bases, the J end lost 7 bases, and 9 bases lay between the germline ends. The CDR3 nucleotides are TGTGCCAGCAGCTTCGGGGGCGGCGGGGAGCTGTTTTTT. Residues: CASSFGGGGELFF.

V and J are TRBV19 and TRBJ2-5; D is possibly TRBD1 or TRBD2 (5 bases each). V lost 3 bases, J lost 5 bases, and 10 bases lay in between. CDR1 and CDR2 from the germline V gene are LNHDA and SQIVND (reference sequence). This CDR3 is built from 13 residues. The CDR3 coding sequence is TGTGCCAGTAGTATGGGGGAGTGGGAGACCCAGTACTTC. Its protein product is CASSMGEWETQYF.

CDR3 amino acids: CASSRWTANQPQHF. The CDR3 DNA reads TGTGCCAGCAGCAGATGGACAGCTAATCAGCCCCAGCATTTT. The chain is built from TRBV5-6 and TRBJ1-5, with D perhaps matching TRBD1 (6 bases). CDR1 and CDR2 from the germline V gene are SGHDT and YYEEEE. Trimming pared 4 bases from V and 4 bases from J, leaving 12 bases between. This CDR3 is built from 14 residues. The entire variable domain, with the rest obtained from reference TRBV5-6 and TRBJ1-5, is as follows: DAGVTQSPTHLIKTRGQQVTLRCSPKSGHDTVSWYQQALGQGPQFIFQYYEEEERQRGNFPDRFSGHQFPNYSSELNVNALLLGDSALYLCASSRWTANQPQHFGDGTRLSIL.

This clone has only a few counts. The chain couples TRBV5-1 to TRBJ2-1, with 9 positions matching TRBD1. The CDR3 totals 17 residues. CDR1 SGHRS and CDR2 YFSETQ come from the germline V gene. V dropped 0 bases and J dropped 7; count of bases not matched to a gene: 11. The DNA of the CDR3 is TGCGCCAGCAGCTTGGCCTTTCCGGACAGGGGAGGGAATGAGCAGTTCTTC. Translation: CASSLAFPDRGGNEQFF.

CDR3 sequence (DNA): TGTGCCAGCTCAGCCTTCGGGCGTGAAGCTTTCTTT. Protein product: CASSAFGREAFF. V is TRBV6-6 and J is TRBJ1-1; the D is unclear. Germline CDR1 is MNHNY and CDR2 is SVGAGI (reference sequence). There are 12 residues in the CDR3. The V gene lost 8 bases and the J gene lost 7 bases, with 14 bases spanning the gap.

This clone was found once. The chain joins TRBV5-1 to TRBJ2-3; a possible D gene is TRBD1 (6 bases). The CDR3 has 14 amino acids. Trimming took off 0 bases at V and 4 bases at J, with 9 bases between the two ends. Per germline, CDR1 SGHRS and CDR2 YFSETQ. This CDR3 is CASSLGGRADTQYF. The CDR3 DNA is TGCGCCAGCAGCTTGGGGGGGCGAGCAGATACGCAGTATTTT.

The J gene is TRBJ2-7, the V gene TRBV2; weak D call: TRBD1 (7 bases). CDR1 SNHLY and CDR2 FYNNEI come from the germline V gene. CDR3 size: 13 residues. Trimming removed 6 bases from V and 2 bases from J, with 11 bases in between. The DNA for the CDR3 is TGTGCCAGCAGACCAGGGGGGCCCTACGAGCAGTACTTC. This codes for CASRPGGPYEQYF.